These 29 T cell receptor beta chains share one sample of origin, sequenced in a study of PD-L1 blockade in urothelial cancer. Assay used: immunoSEQ multiplex PCR; TCRdb lists only in-frame clones, some missing. The sample has some 50,000 clones, around 88% seen once; the top ten hold 3.9%. The sequencing here drew on PBMCs, taken around atezolizumab (anti-PD-L1) treatment. These receptors all come from a man older than 75 with urothelial cancer.

The V and J genes are TRBV18 and TRBJ2-1, with 7 bases identical to TRBD2. J lost 10 bases, V lost 2 bases, and 2 bases had no gene match. Germline V gene sequence: CDR1 KGHSH, CDR2 LQKENI. CDR3 length: 12 residues. CDR3 loop: CASSPSAGEQFF. In DNA form, the CDR3 reads TGTGCCAGCTCACCATCAGCGGGGGAGCAGTTCTTC.

The rearrangement links TRBV6-5 to TRBJ2-7, with a tentative D call TRBD1 (6 bases). The CDR3 has 15 residues. V lost 6 bases to trimming and J lost 4 bases, with 19 bases between them. Germline V gene sequence: CDR1 MNHEY, CDR2 SVGAGI. The CDR3 bases are TGTGCCAGCAGGAGGGCGCCGGGACACTTTTACGAGCAGTACTTC. Its protein product is CASRRAPGHFYEQYF.

The chain joins TRBV9 to TRBJ1-3; D remains ambiguous. The CDR3 consists of 13 residues. The V gene's germline CDR1 is SGDLS and CDR2 YYNGEE. Trimming took off 4 bases at V and 4 bases at J, with 9 bases between the two ends. CDR3 in amino acids: CASSPSGGNTIYF. CDR3 nucleotides: TGTGCCAGCAGCCCCTCGGGGGGAAACACCATATATTTT.

This sequence joins TRBV29-1 and TRBJ2-2, with 7 bases aligning to TRBD2. The CDR3 has 10 residues. Trimming at V came to 7 bases and at J to 7 bases, leaving 0 bases not matched to a gene. Germline values: CDR1 SQVTM, CDR2 ANQGSEA. The chain's CDR3 is CSGGGGELFF. The DNA for the CDR3 is TGCAGCGGGGGGGGCGGGGAGCTGTTTTTT.

This sequence joins TRBV6-4 and TRBJ2-5; D is undetermined. Germline lookup yields CDR1 MRHNA and CDR2 SNTAGT. The CDR3 has 13 amino acids. With 2 bases removed from V and 5 bases from J, the gap between germline ends came to 9 bases. CDR3 loop: CASSDMAGETQYF. CDR3 bases: TGTGCCAGCAGTGACATGGCAGGCGAGACCCAGTACTTC.

The chain uses TRBV5-1 and TRBJ2-3; 11 nucleotides match TRBD2. CDR3 length: 17 amino acids. Germline V lookup: CDR1 SGHRS, CDR2 YFSETQ. V was clipped by 6 bases and J by 5 bases; unmatched bases: 14. This chain's CDR3 is CASTQALAGGPGDTQYF. The CDR3 nucleotides read TGCGCCAGCACCCAAGCGTTAGCGGGAGGGCCGGGAGATACGCAGTATTTT. Full variable domain (rest looked up from reference TRBV5-1 and TRBJ2-3): KAGVTQTPRYLIKTRGQQVTLSCSPISGHRSVSWYQQTPGQGLQFLFEYFSETQRNKGNFPGRFSGRQFSNSRSEMNVSTLELGDSALYLCASTQALAGGPGDTQYFGPGTRLTVL.

The chain recombines TRBV7-2 with TRBJ2-1; 8 bases line up with TRBD1. Germline V gene data show CDR1 as SGHTA and CDR2 as FQGNSA. This CDR3 is 13 amino acids long. The V gene end was trimmed by 5 bases and the J gene end by 5 bases; junction bases not matched to a gene: 2. This CDR3 is CASSMDRDNEQFF. The CDR3 DNA follows: TGTGCCAGCAGCATGGACAGGGACAATGAGCAGTTCTTC.

The chain combines TRBV29-1 with TRBJ1-1; maybe TRBD1 (5 bases). Germline V gene sequence: CDR1 SQVTM, CDR2 ANQGSEA. There are 11 residues in the CDR3. Trimming removed 5 bases from V and 5 bases from J, with 9 bases in between. CDR3 loop: CSVRRGTEAFF. As DNA, the CDR3 is TGCAGCGTTAGGAGGGGTACTGAAGCTTTCTTT.

The chain joins TRBV19 to TRBJ1-5, with D possibly TRBD1 on 6 matching bases. V was cut by 3 bases and J by 6 bases, with 12 bases left in between. From germline, CDR1 is LNHDA and CDR2 SQIVND (reference sequence). This CDR3 has 14 residues. CDR3 residues: CASSIGGAGQPQHF. For the CDR3, the DNA is TGTGCCAGTAGTATCGGGGGGGCCGGTCAGCCCCAGCATTTT.

The rearrangement joins TRBV28 to TRBJ2-4; 7 bases fit TRBD1. Looked up from germline, CDR1 is MDHEN and CDR2 is SYDVKM. J lost 5 bases, V lost 5 bases, and 6 bases had no gene match. There are 14 residues in the CDR3. CDR3 amino acids: CASSHRGKENIQYF. The DNA of the CDR3 is TGTGCCAGCAGTCACAGGGGTAAGGAAAACATTCAGTACTTC.

This rearrangement joins TRBV6-5 to TRBJ1-5, with D possibly TRBD1 on 5 matching bases. The CDR3 extends over 13 amino acids. Germline values: CDR1 MNHEY, CDR2 SVGAGI. Trimming shortened V by 6 bases and J by 4 bases, and 10 bases separated the two germline ends. CDR3 sequence reads: CASRTELNQPQHF. DNA for the CDR3: TGTGCCAGCAGGACAGAGCTTAATCAGCCCCAGCATTTT.

The chain is built from TRBV30 and TRBJ2-7, with 11 bases lining up with TRBD1. The germline gives CDR1 GTSNPN, CDR2 SVGIG (reference sequence). The CDR3 totals 14 residues. V lost 0 bases and J lost 5; bases outside the gene matches: 3. CDR3 amino acids: CAWSVGQGANEQYF. CDR3 coding DNA: TGTGCCTGGAGTGTAGGACAGGGGGCAAACGAGCAGTACTTC.

This sequence joins TRBV11-3 and TRBJ2-3; 10 bases map to TRBD2. Losses at the gene ends were 3 bases for V and 2 bases for J; bases not matched to a gene: 5. Germline V gives CDR1 SGHNT, CDR2 YENEEA. This CDR3 spans 16 amino acids. The CDR3 region is CASSFTSGMATDTQYF. The CDR3 coding sequence is TGTGCCAGCAGCTTCACTAGCGGGATGGCCACAGATACGCAGTATTTT.

The chain couples TRBV10-1 to TRBJ1-2; 9 bases are shared with TRBD1. CDR3 size: 16 residues. V gave up 3 bases and J gave up 2 bases; unmatched junction bases: 7. CDR1 is WNHNN and CDR2 is SYGVQD in the germline V gene (reference sequence). The DNA for the CDR3 is TGCGCCAGCAGTGACTCCCGGACAGGGGCCAACTATGGCTACACCTTC. This encodes CASSDSRTGANYGYTF.

This chain joins TRBV19 and TRBJ2-3; D is perhaps TRBD2 (6 bases). The CDR3 contains 16 residues. In germline, CDR1 is LNHDA, CDR2 SQIVND (reference sequence). V lost 5 bases and J 6 bases, leaving 21 bases between the germline ends. CDR3 nucleotides: TGTGCCAGTAGTGACCCCAGCGGGTTAGGTGTGGATACGCAGTATTTT. Encoded protein: CASSDPSGLGVDTQYF.

The rearrangement links TRBV28 to TRBJ2-5; 7 nucleotides align to TRBD1. CDR1 and CDR2 from the germline V gene are MDHEN and SYDVKM. With 5 bases clipped from V and 2 bases from J, the junction kept 8 bases outside the gene matches. This CDR3 region has 15 residues. CDR3 in DNA: TGTGCCAGCAGTCGAGGCGGACAGGAGCAAGAGACCCAGTACTTC. This codes for CASSRGGQEQETQYF.

The chain combines TRBV7-2 with TRBJ2-1, with 9 bases lining up with TRBD2. CDR3 size: 15 residues. Germline CDR1 is SGHTA and CDR2 is FQGNSA. Trimming cost V 4 bases and J 7 bases; bases outside gene matches: 8. The CDR3 loop is CASSSNSGSGNEQFF. CDR3 sequence (DNA): TGTGCCAGCAGCTCTAATAGCGGGAGTGGGAATGAGCAGTTCTTC.

To note about this clone: The conserved phenylalanine or tryptophan normally closing the CDR3 is absent here, so this likely arose from a read error. The chain has TRBV5-1 and TRBJ1-1; 7 bases map to TRBD1. J gave up 5 bases and V 6 bases, and 13 bases lay outside the gene matches. The V gene's germline CDR1 is SGHRS and CDR2 YFSETQ. This CDR3 is built from 15 residues. Written as DNA, the CDR3 is TGCGCCAGCACTATATCAGGGACCAGGGGGACTGAAGCTTTCCTT. As protein: CASTISGTRGTEAFL.

The chain is built from TRBV7-2 and TRBJ1-3; 9 bases agree with TRBD1. Looked up from germline, CDR1 is SGHTA and CDR2 is FQGNSA. This CDR3 has 14 residues. J was trimmed by 4 bases and V by 4 bases; bases with no gene match: 2. The CDR3 spells CASSYRGQGNTIYF. The CDR3 DNA sequence: TGTGCCAGCAGCTACAGGGGGCAAGGAAACACCATATATTTT.

The CDR3 DNA is TGTGCCAGCAGTTCGGCAGGGAGGGGGCAGTTCTTC. It specifies CASSSAGRGQFF. The chain couples TRBV28 to TRBJ2-1, with TRBD2 matching over 7 bases. Unmatched junction bases numbered 6, after V lost 4 bases and J lost 12 bases. Per the germline V gene, CDR1 is MDHEN and CDR2 is SYDVKM. This CDR3 comprises 12 residues.

The rearrangement joins TRBV2 to TRBJ2-2; TRBD1 aligns across 7 bases. The germline gives CDR1 SNHLY, CDR2 FYNNEI. V trimming: 7 bases; J trimming: 4 bases; junction bases outside the gene matches: 6. The CDR3 has 14 amino acids. CDR3 nucleotide sequence: TGTGCCAGCACCACTAACAGGGGCACCGGGGAGCTGTTTTTT. Its protein product is CASTTNRGTGELFF.

This clone has only a few counts. The CDR3 region has the DNA TGTGCCAGTAGTACCCGACAGGGGGCGCGGAGTACTGAAGCTTTCTTT. This encodes CASSTRQGARSTEAFF. This chain links TRBV19 with TRBJ1-1; 10 bases line up with TRBD1. Germline V lookup: CDR1 LNHDA, CDR2 SQIVND (reference sequence). This CDR3 is built from 16 residues. Losses at the gene ends were 4 bases for V and 5 bases for J; bases not matched to a gene: 10.

The chain combines TRBV9 with TRBJ2-3; 8 bases align to TRBD1. The CDR3 contains 16 residues. Trimming at V came to 0 bases and at J to 4 bases, leaving 7 bases not matched to a gene. CDR1 SGDLS and CDR2 YYNGEE come from the germline V gene. CDR3 sequence: CASSVAIDRGSDTQYF. Written as DNA, the CDR3 is TGTGCCAGCAGCGTAGCTATAGACAGGGGCTCAGATACGCAGTATTTT. Full variable domain (rest looked up from reference TRBV9 and TRBJ2-3): DSGVTQTPKHLITATGQRVTLRCSPRSGDLSVYWYQQSLDQGLQFLIQYYNGEERAKGNILERFSAQQFPDLHSELNLSSLELGDSALYFCASSVAIDRGSDTQYFGPGTRLTVL.

This clone was detected once. The chain uses TRBV14 and TRBJ2-7; D uncertain. The CDR3 has 11 residues. V was trimmed by 3 bases and J by 9 bases, leaving 9 bases between them. Germline assignment: CDR1 SGHDN and CDR2 FVKESK. The CDR3 DNA reads TGTGCCAGCAGCCATGCCGACTTGCAGTACTTC. It codes for CASSHADLQYF.

The rearrangement uses TRBV5-1 and TRBJ2-5, with 8 nucleotides matching TRBD2. Losses at the gene ends were 5 bases for V and 1 base for J; bases not matched to a gene: 10. Germline CDR1 reads SGHRS; CDR2 reads YFSETQ. This CDR3 is built from 16 residues. CDR3 in DNA: TGCGCCAGCAGGGTATCCCCCGGGGGGGGCCAAGAGACCCAGTACTTC. It codes for CASRVSPGGGQETQYF. Filled out from reference TRBV5-1 and TRBJ2-5, the complete variable domain reads KAGVTQTPRYLIKTRGQQVTLSCSPISGHRSVSWYQQTPGQGLQFLFEYFSETQRNKGNFPGRFSGRQFSNSRSEMNVSTLELGDSALYLCASRVSPGGGQETQYFGPGTRLLVL.

The chain links TRBV7-8 to TRBJ2-7, with 8 bases aligning to TRBD1. The CDR3 consists of 16 residues. Trimming cost V 7 bases and J 0 bases; bases outside gene matches: 11. In germline, CDR1 is SGHVS, CDR2 FQNEAQ. CDR3 sequence reads: CASTDPGQAASYEQYF. The CDR3 DNA reads as TGTGCCAGCACCGACCCGGGACAGGCGGCCTCCTACGAGCAGTACTTC.

The chain links TRBV5-4 to TRBJ2-6, with TRBD2 matching 9 bases. The CDR3 consists of 19 residues. Germline lookup yields CDR1 SGHNT and CDR2 YYREEE (reference sequence). V lost 1 base to trimming and J lost 4 bases; unmatched junction nucleotides: 12. In nucleotides, the CDR3 is TGTGCCAGCAGCTTGTTGGCGGGGGGGCGTACGTGGGGGGCCAACGTCCTGACTTTC. Its translation is CASSLLAGGRTWGANVLTF.

This chain connects TRBV18 to TRBJ1-2; D call uncertain. CDR3 size: 12 residues. V lost 6 bases and J 6 bases, leaving 11 bases between the germline ends. Germline V lookup: CDR1 KGHSH, CDR2 LQKENI. This chain's CDR3 is CASSLRGDGYTF. CDR3 DNA sequence: TGTGCCAGCTCCCTCCGCGGAGATGGCTACACCTTC.

In DNA form, the CDR3 reads TGTGCCAGCAAACGCGAGGGCTGGACTGAAGCTTTCTTT. It yields the protein CASKREGWTEAFF. V and J are TRBV6-5 and TRBJ1-1, with D unclear. Germline V gives CDR1 MNHEY, CDR2 SVGAGI. The V end lost 7 bases, the J end lost 5 bases, and 14 bases lay between the germline ends. The CDR3 contains 13 residues.